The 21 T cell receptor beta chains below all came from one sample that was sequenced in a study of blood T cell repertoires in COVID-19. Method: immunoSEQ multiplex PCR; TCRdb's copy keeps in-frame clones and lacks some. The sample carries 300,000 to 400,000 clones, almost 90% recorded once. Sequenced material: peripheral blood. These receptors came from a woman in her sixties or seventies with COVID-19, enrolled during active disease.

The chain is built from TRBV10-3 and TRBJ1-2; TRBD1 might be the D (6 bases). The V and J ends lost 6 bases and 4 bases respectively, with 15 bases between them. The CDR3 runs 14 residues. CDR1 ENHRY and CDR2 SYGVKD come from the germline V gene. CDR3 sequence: CAIRRGGEGYGYTF. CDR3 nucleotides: TGTGCCATCAGGCGGGGGGGCGAAGGCTATGGCTACACCTTC.

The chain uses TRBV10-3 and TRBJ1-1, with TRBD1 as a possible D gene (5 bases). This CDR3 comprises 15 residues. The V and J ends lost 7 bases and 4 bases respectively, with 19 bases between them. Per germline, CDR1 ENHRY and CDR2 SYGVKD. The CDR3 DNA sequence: TGTGCCATCACAGTGCAGGGACCGCGGGGCACTGAAGCTTTCTTT. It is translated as CAITVQGPRGTEAFF.

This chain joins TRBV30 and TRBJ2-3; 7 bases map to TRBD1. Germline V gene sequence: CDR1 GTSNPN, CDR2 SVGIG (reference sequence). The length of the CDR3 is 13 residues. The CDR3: CASEGARTDTQYF. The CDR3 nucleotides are TGTGCTTCAGAGGGGGCCCGCACAGATACGCAGTATTTT.

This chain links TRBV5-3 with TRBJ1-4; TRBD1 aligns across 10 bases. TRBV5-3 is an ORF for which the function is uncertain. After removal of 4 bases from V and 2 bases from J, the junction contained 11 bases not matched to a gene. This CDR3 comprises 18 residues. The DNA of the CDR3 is TGTGCCAGAAGCAAACCGGGACAGGGGATTAGCACTAATGAAAAACTGTTTTTT. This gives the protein CARSKPGQGISTNEKLFF.

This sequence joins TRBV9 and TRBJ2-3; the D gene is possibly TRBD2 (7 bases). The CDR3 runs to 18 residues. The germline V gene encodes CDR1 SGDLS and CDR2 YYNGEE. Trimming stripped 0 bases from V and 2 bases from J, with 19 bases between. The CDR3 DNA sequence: TGTGCCAGCAGCGTAGAGGGAGGGGGAGCCCAGTACACAGATACGCAGTATTTT. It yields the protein CASSVEGGGAQYTDTQYF.

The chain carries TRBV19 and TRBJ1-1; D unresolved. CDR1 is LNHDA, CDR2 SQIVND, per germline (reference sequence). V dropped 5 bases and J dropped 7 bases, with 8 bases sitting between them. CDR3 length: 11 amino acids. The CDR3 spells CASSLGGEAFF. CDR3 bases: TGTGCCAGTAGTCTCGGCGGTGAAGCTTTCTTT. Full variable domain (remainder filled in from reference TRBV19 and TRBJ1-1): DGGITQSPKYLFRKEGQNVTLSCEQNLNHDAMYWYRQDPGQGLRLIYYSQIVNDFQKGDIAEGYSVSREKKESFPLTVTSAQKNPTAFYLCASSLGGEAFFGQGTRLTVV.

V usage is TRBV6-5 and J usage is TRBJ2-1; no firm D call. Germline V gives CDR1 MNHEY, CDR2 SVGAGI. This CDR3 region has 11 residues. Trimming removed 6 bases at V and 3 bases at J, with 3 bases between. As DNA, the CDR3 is TGTGCCAGCAGACTCTACAATGAGCAGTTCTTC. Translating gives CASRLYNEQFF.

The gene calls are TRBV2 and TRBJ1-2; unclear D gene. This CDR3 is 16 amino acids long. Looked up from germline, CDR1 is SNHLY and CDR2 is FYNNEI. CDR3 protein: CGPPLMTGGWNYGYTF. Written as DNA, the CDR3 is TGTGGTCCCCCTTTAATGACGGGTGGGTGGAACTATGGCTACACCTTC.

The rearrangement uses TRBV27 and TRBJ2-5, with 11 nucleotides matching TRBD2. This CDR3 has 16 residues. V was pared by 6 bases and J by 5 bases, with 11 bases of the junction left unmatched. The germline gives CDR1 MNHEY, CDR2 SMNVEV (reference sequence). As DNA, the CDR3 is TGTGCCAGCAGGCCAAGTAGCGGGGGGGCCAGGGAGACCCAGTACTTC. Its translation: CASRPSSGGARETQYF.

The CDR3 DNA reads TGTGCCAGCACCGGGACAGGGGGCATCTACAATGAGCAGTTCTTC. Encoded protein: CASTGTGGIYNEQFF. The chain recombines TRBV2 with TRBJ2-1, with 12 bases identical to TRBD1. The germline V gene encodes CDR1 SNHLY and CDR2 FYNNEI. Trimming cost V 7 bases and J 3 bases; bases outside gene matches: 4. The CDR3 totals 15 residues.

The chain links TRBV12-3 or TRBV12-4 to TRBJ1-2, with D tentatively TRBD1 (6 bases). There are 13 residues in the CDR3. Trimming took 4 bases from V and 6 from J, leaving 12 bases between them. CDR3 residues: CASSSRQGNGYTF. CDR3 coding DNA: TGTGCCAGCAGTTCGCGGCAGGGGAATGGCTACACCTTC.

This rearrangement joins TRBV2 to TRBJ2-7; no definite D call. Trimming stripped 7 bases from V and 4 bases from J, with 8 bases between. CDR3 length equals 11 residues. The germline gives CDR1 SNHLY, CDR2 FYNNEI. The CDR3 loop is CASKAAYEQYF. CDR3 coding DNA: TGTGCCAGCAAGGCAGCGTACGAGCAGTACTTC.

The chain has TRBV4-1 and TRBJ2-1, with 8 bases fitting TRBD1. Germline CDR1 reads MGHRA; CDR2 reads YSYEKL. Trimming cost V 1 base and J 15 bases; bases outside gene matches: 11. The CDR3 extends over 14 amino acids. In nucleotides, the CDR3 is TGCGCCAGCAGCCAAGCCGGGACAGGTAAATCGAGGTTCTTC. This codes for CASSQAGTGKSRFF.

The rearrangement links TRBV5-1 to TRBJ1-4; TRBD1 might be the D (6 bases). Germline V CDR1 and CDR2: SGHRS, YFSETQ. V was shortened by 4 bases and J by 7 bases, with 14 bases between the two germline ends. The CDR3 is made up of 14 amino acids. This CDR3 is CASSTGSMSEKLFF. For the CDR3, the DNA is TGCGCCAGCAGCACAGGGTCTATGAGTGAAAAACTGTTTTTT. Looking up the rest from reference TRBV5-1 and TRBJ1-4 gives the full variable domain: KAGVTQTPRYLIKTRGQQVTLSCSPISGHRSVSWYQQTPGQGLQFLFEYFSETQRNKGNFPGRFSGRQFSNSRSEMNVSTLELGDSALYLCASSTGSMSEKLFFGSGTQLSVL.

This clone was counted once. The CDR3: CASSYSWGGGYGYTF. CDR3 in DNA: TGTGCCAGCAGTTACTCTTGGGGAGGGGGGTATGGCTACACCTTC. This chain uses TRBV6-5 with TRBJ1-2; D might be TRBD1 (6 bases). The V gene's germline CDR1 is MNHEY and CDR2 SVGAGI. The CDR3 extends over 15 amino acids. Trimming shortened V by 0 bases and J by 5 bases, and 13 bases separated the two germline ends.

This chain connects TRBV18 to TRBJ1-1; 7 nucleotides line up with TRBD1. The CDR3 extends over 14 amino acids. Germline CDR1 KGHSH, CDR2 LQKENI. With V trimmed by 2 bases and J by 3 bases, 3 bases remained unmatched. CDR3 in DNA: TGTGCCAGCTCACCAAACAGGGGAGACACTGAAGCTTTCTTT. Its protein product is CASSPNRGDTEAFF.

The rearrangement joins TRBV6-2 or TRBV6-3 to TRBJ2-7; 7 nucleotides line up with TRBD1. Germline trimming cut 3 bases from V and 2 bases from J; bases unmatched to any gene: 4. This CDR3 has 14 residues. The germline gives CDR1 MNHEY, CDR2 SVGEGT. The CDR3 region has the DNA TGTGCCAGCAGTTATATGCAGGGGGCCTACGAGCAGTACTTC. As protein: CASSYMQGAYEQYF.

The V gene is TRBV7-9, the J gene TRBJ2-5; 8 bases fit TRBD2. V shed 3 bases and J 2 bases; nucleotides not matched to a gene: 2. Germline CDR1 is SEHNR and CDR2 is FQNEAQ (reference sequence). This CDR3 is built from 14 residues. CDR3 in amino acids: CASSFTSGQETQYF. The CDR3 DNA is TGTGCCAGCAGCTTTACTAGCGGACAAGAGACCCAGTACTTC.

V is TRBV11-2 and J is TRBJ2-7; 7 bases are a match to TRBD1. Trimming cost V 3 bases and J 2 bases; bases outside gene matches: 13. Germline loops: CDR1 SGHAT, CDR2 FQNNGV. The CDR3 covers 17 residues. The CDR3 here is CASSFKSRQGTTYEQYF. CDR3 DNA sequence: TGTGCCAGCAGCTTTAAAAGCCGACAGGGTACAACCTACGAGCAGTACTTC.

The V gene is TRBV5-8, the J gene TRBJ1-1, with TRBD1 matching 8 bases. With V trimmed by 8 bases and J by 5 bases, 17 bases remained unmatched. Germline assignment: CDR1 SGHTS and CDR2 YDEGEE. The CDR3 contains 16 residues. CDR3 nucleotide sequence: TGTGCCAGTCCGGTCAGGGGGCGCGTGTGGAGTACTGAAGCTTTCTTT. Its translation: CASPVRGRVWSTEAFF.

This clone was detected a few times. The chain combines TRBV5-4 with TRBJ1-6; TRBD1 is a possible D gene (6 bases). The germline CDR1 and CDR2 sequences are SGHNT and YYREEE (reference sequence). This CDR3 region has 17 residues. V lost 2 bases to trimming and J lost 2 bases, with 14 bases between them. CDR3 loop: CASSLDPGHTYNSPLHF. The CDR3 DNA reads TGTGCCAGCAGCTTAGACCCGGGACACACCTATAATTCACCCCTCCACTTT.